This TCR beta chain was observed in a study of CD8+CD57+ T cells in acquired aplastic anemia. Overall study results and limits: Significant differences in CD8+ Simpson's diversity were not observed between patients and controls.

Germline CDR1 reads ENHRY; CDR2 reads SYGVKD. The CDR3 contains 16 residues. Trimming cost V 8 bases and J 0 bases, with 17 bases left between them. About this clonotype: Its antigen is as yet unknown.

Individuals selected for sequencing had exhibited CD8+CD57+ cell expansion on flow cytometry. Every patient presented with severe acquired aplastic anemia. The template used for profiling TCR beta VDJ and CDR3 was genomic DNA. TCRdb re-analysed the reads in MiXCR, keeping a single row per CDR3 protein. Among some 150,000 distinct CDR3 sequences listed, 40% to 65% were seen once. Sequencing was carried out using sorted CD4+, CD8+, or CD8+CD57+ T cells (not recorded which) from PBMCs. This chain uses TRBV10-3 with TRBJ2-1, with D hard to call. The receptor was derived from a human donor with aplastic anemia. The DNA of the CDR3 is TGTGCCATCGGAGTGGGTACTGGCGGCTCCTACAATGAGCAGTTCTTC. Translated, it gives CAIGVGTGGSYNEQFF.